One and the same sample provided the 14 T cell receptor beta chains below, sequenced in a study of human T cells and chemical hapten exposure. TCRdb reprocessed the RACE reads via MiXCR and lists one record per CDR3 protein. The sample records tens of thousands of distinct CDR3 sequences, around 12% being singletons. Time point defined: patch test 3, about 24 weeks after DPC sensitization. Documented treatment: therapeutic diphenylcyclopropenone sensitization with weekly scalp DPC. The material was whole blood, obtained in connection with sensitization to the hapten diphenylcyclopropenone (DPC). These TCRs come from a man aged 25 to 40 with alopecia areata. Some clones in this sample may be carry-over from other donors' samples.

This clonotype was counted many times. This chain connects TRBV4-2 to TRBJ2-5; TRBD1 is a possible D gene (6 bases). The germline V gene encodes CDR1 LGHNA and CDR2 YNFKEQ. Between the trimmed V and J ends, which lost 6 bases and 2 bases, there was a span of 10 bases. The CDR3 sequence is 13 residues long. CDR3 nucleotides: TGTGCCAGCAGATTCCAGGGGCAAGAGACCCAGTACTTC. Its protein is CASRFQGQETQYF.

This chain connects TRBV3-1 to TRBJ1-1, with 12 bases fitting TRBD1. The CDR3 totals 13 residues. Per the germline V gene, CDR1 is LGHDT and CDR2 is YNNKEL (reference sequence). V was clipped by 4 bases and J by 11 bases; unmatched bases: 5. CDR3 loop: CASSPRDRGLAFF. The CDR3 coding sequence is TGTGCCAGCAGCCCCCGGGACAGGGGGCTTGCTTTCTTT.

In this sample, this clonotype turned up many times. J is TRBJ1-5 and V is TRBV12-3 or TRBV12-4; D unclear. V gave up 6 bases and J gave up 0 bases, with 6 bases separating them. CDR3 length: 13 amino acids. The CDR3 DNA reads TGTGCCAGCAGCCCCGCTAGCAATCAGCCCCAGCATTTT. It translates to CASSPASNQPQHF.

This chain uses TRBV21-1 with TRBJ2-5; the table names TRBD2, a call not compared with the DNA. TRBV21-1 is noted as a pseudogene. The CDR3 runs to 16 residues. This CDR3 is CASSERLDEEIAAQYF. The CDR3 DNA sequence: TGTGCCAGCAGCGAAAGACTAGACGAAGAGATAGCGGCCCAGTACTTC.

Many counts were recorded for this clonotype. This sequence joins TRBV5-1 and TRBJ1-1, with unresolved D. The CDR3 covers 15 residues. V lost 3 bases and J lost 3, with 15 bases in between. The germline CDR1 and CDR2 sequences are SGHRS and YFSETQ. CDR3 sequence reads: CASSSESWADTEAFF. The CDR3 DNA is TGCGCCAGCAGCTCAGAGAGCTGGGCGGACACTGAAGCTTTCTTT. Full variable domain (outside the CDR3, taken from reference TRBV5-1 and TRBJ1-1): KAGVTQTPRYLIKTRGQQVTLSCSPISGHRSVSWYQQTPGQGLQFLFEYFSETQRNKGNFPGRFSGRQFSNSRSEMNVSTLELGDSALYLCASSSESWADTEAFFGQGTRLTVV.

This clonotype occurred many times. This chain uses TRBV9 with TRBJ2-5; no clear D. Germline V lookup: CDR1 SGDLS, CDR2 YYNGEE. The ends were cut back, 0 bases at V and 2 bases at J, with 5 bases in the middle. This CDR3 has 13 amino acids. CDR3 amino acids: CASSVAVQETQYF. The CDR3 coding sequence is TGTGCCAGCAGCGTAGCCGTACAAGAGACCCAGTACTTC.

The J gene is TRBJ2-7, the V gene TRBV11-3; D gene unclear. CDR1 is SGHNT and CDR2 is YENEEA in the germline V gene. The CDR3 totals 15 residues. The germline V and J ends were trimmed by 0 bases and 2 bases, with 11 bases remaining between them. The CDR3 nucleotides are TGTGCCAGCAGCTTAGATCGATCGACCACCTACGAGCAGTACTTC. This codes for CASSLDRSTTYEQYF.

This clonotype was recorded a few times. The rearrangement uses TRBV10-2 and TRBJ2-7; D unclear. V was shortened by 3 bases and J by 5 bases, with 5 bases between the two germline ends. The CDR3 sequence is 11 residues long. Germline V gives CDR1 WSHSY, CDR2 SAAADI. The chain's CDR3 is CASSETNEQYF. Written as DNA, the CDR3 is TGCGCCAGCAGTGAAACTAACGAGCAGTACTTC.

This clonotype was seen ten or more times. V and J are TRBV29-1 and TRBJ2-1; TRBD1 or TRBD2 may be the D gene (5 bases each). Germline-derived CDR1 and CDR2 are SQVTM and ANQGSEA. V shed 2 bases and J shed 6 bases, with 17 bases lying between them. The CDR3 extends over 15 amino acids. This chain's CDR3 is CSVERSGDGLNEQFF. Written as DNA, the CDR3 is TGCAGCGTTGAACGGTCCGGGGACGGACTCAATGAGCAGTTCTTC.

A few counts support this clonotype. V gene TRBV9 combines with J gene TRBJ2-7, with 7 bases matching TRBD1. J lost 1 base, V lost 2 bases, and 6 bases had no gene match. Per germline, CDR1 SGDLS and CDR2 YYNGEE. The CDR3 is 15 amino acids. CDR3 region: CASSVTGTASYEQYF. The CDR3 DNA reads as TGTGCCAGCAGCGTGACGGGGACAGCATCCTACGAGCAGTACTTC.

This clonotype was recorded a few times. This sequence joins TRBV20-1 and TRBJ2-3, with 13 positions matching TRBD2. The germline gives CDR1 DFQATT, CDR2 SNEGSKA (reference sequence). The CDR3 spans 16 residues. V lost 1 base to trimming and J lost 2 bases; unmatched junction nucleotides: 3. CDR3 bases: TGCAGTGCTAGAGGCACTAGCGGGGGGGACACAGATACGCAGTATTTT. Translated, it gives CSARGTSGGDTDTQYF.

This clonotype showed up many times. This chain uses TRBV4-2 with TRBJ2-5; no clear D. Germline V gene data show CDR1 as LGHNA and CDR2 as YNFKEQ. CDR3 length equals 15 residues. V lost 0 bases and J lost 4, with 12 bases in between. CDR3 region: CASSQDPNLRETQYF. CDR3 coding DNA: TGTGCCAGCAGCCAAGATCCTAACCTGAGAGAGACCCAGTACTTC.

This clonotype has at least ten counts. The chain combines TRBV5-1 with TRBJ2-1; D is possibly TRBD2 (5 bases). Germline CDR1 SGHRS, CDR2 YFSETQ. V lost 4 bases, J lost 0 bases, and 11 bases lay in between. CDR3 length: 15 amino acids. In DNA form, the CDR3 reads TGCGCCAGCAGCACGGACTGGAGCTCCTACAATGAGCAGTTCTTC. It specifies CASSTDWSSYNEQFF. Using reference TRBV5-1 and TRBJ2-1 for the parts outside the CDR3, the full variable domain is KAGVTQTPRYLIKTRGQQVTLSCSPISGHRSVSWYQQTPGQGLQFLFEYFSETQRNKGNFPGRFSGRQFSNSRSEMNVSTLELGDSALYLCASSTDWSSYNEQFFGPGTRLTVL.

The CDR3 spells CALLKGQGMHQPQHF. The CDR3 DNA sequence: TGTGCCTTACTCAAAGGGCAGGGTATGCATCAGCCCCAGCATTTT. The chain links TRBV7-9 to TRBJ1-5; maybe TRBD1 (5 bases). CDR3 size: 15 residues. Germline assignment: CDR1 SEHNR and CDR2 FQNEAQ (reference sequence). V was trimmed by 11 bases and J by 5 bases, leaving 22 bases between them.